This TCR beta chain was identified during a study of T cells after yellow fever vaccination. Via MiXCR, TCRdb re-called the 5' RACE reads, giving one row per CDR3 protein. Counted here are hundreds of thousands of distinct CDR3 sequences, 10% to 15% occurring once; the ten biggest clones make up about 15%. CDR3 size: 14 residues. Germline CDR1 SGHRS, CDR2 YFSETQ. V was shortened by 0 bases and J by 3 bases, with 10 bases between the two germline ends. The chain couples TRBV5-1 to TRBJ2-7, with D unresolved. The specimen was PBMCs, collected on the day of the yellow fever booster vaccination. The clonotype was recovered from a man between 25 and 39 years old who received the YFV17D yellow fever vaccine. CDR3 sequence reads: CASSLDHSHYEQYF. CDR3 DNA sequence: TGCGCCAGCAGCTTGGATCACAGCCACTACGAGCAGTACTTC.